Shown below are 18 T cell receptor beta chains from a single sample sequenced in a study of PD-1 blockade in classical Hodgkin lymphoma. Time point described: cycle 4 day 1 (C4D1), after six to seven weeks of nivolumab. After autologous stem cell transplantation all patients relapsed, and prior brentuximab vedotin exposure differed between cohorts. Starting with thawed PBMCs, CD4+ T cells were purified by magnetic negative selection. Produced via immunoSEQ multiplex PCR; TCRdb's table is partial and in-frame only. The table records around 18,000 clones, 75% of them present only once. The material sequenced was CD4+ T cells from blood, taken before the fourth cycle of nivolumab. The receptors here all came from a human donor with classical Hodgkin lymphoma.

The table lists this clone with a count of one. This chain connects TRBV13 to TRBJ2-1, with D possibly being TRBD1 (5 bases). CDR3 length: 15 residues. Trimming took 3 bases from V and 0 from J, leaving 9 bases between them. The germline CDR1 and CDR2 sequences are PRHDT and FYEKMQ (reference sequence). CDR3 in amino acids: CASSLGRSSYNEQFF. DNA for the CDR3: TGTGCCAGCAGCTTGGGGCGGAGCTCCTACAATGAGCAGTTCTTC.

This clone was seen a handful of times. The chain carries TRBV2 and TRBJ1-6, with TRBD1 matching 7 bases. The CDR3 sequence is 15 residues long. The ends lost 8 bases at V and 3 bases at J; junction bases unmatched: 7. CDR1 SNHLY and CDR2 FYNNEI come from the germline V gene. Here the CDR3 DNA reads TGTGCCAGCGGGGAAGGGACAGACTATAATTCACCCCTCCACTTT. This encodes CASGEGTDYNSPLHF. The entire variable domain, with the rest obtained from reference TRBV2 and TRBJ1-6, is as follows: EPEVTQTPSHQVTQMGQEVILRCVPISNHLYFYWYRQILGQKVEFLVSFYNNEISEKSEIFDDQFSVERPDGSNFTLKIRSTKLEDSAMYFCASGEGTDYNSPLHFGNGTRLTVT.

The chain combines TRBV7-8 with TRBJ2-2, with a tentative D call TRBD2 (5 bases). V was shortened by 2 bases and J by 1 base, with 14 bases between the two germline ends. The CDR3 length is 17 residues. Germline assignment: CDR1 SGHVS and CDR2 FQNEAQ. The CDR3 here is CASSLTRGKKNTGELFF. DNA of the CDR3: TGTGCCAGCAGCTTAACGCGAGGGAAAAAGAACACCGGGGAGCTGTTTTTT.

This clone has a handful of counts. The chain employs TRBV30 and TRBJ1-1; D is perhaps TRBD1 (5 bases). The V gene's germline CDR1 is GTSNPN and CDR2 SVGIG (reference sequence). The CDR3 consists of 13 residues. V lost 2 bases to trimming and J lost 7 bases, with 14 bases between them. Here the CDR3 DNA reads TGTGCCTGGAGTTGGGGCCGCATAGGTGAAGCTTTCTTT. Amino acids: CAWSWGRIGEAFF.

This rearrangement joins TRBV1 to TRBJ2-3; no check of the table's D call, TRBD2, against the DNA was made. TRBV1 is recorded as a pseudogene. CDR3 size: 16 residues. CDR3 residues: CTSRRSLAGGSDTQYF. The CDR3 DNA follows: TGCACCAGCAGGAGGTCTCTAGCGGGAGGCTCAGATACGCAGTATTTT.

This chain joins TRBV5-6 and TRBJ2-2, with D perhaps matching TRBD1 or TRBD2 (5 bases each). The germline CDR1 and CDR2 sequences are SGHDT and YYEEEE. There are 13 residues in the CDR3. Between the trimmed V and J ends, which lost 0 bases and 6 bases, there was a span of 6 bases. CDR3 sequence reads: CASSLGGAGELFF. The CDR3 nucleotides are TGTGCCAGCAGCTTGGGAGGGGCCGGGGAGCTGTTTTTT.

This CDR3 is CASSLATGSGANVLTF. The CDR3 DNA reads TGTGCCAGCAGCTTAGCCACAGGGTCTGGGGCCAACGTCCTGACTTTC. The gene calls are TRBV7-6 and TRBJ2-6, with a tentative D call TRBD1 (6 bases). Germline CDR1 is SGHVS and CDR2 is FNYEAQ. The V end was cut by 0 bases, the J end by 1 base, with 7 bases between. The CDR3 contains 16 residues. The whole variable domain, filled in from reference TRBV7-6 and TRBJ2-6, reads GAGVSQSPRYKVTKRGQDVALRCDPISGHVSLYWYRQALGQGPEFLTYFNYEAQQDKSGLPNDRFSAERPEGSISTLTIQRTEQRDSAMYRCASSLATGSGANVLTFGAGSRLTVL.

The chain uses TRBV7-9 and TRBJ2-1; 8 bases line up with TRBD2. The CDR3 has 16 amino acids. The V and J ends lost 5 bases and 5 bases, in that order; junction bases with no gene match: 11. CDR1 and CDR2 from the germline V gene are SEHNR and FQNEAQ (reference sequence). CDR3 residues: CASSRRLAGRNNEQFF. CDR3 nucleotide sequence: TGTGCCAGCAGCCGCCGATTAGCGGGGCGTAACAATGAGCAGTTCTTC.

V and J are TRBV4-3 and TRBJ2-1, with 11 nucleotides matching TRBD2. This CDR3 spans 15 amino acids. Germline-derived CDR1 and CDR2 are LGHNA and YSLEER. V was clipped by 3 bases and J by 2 bases; unmatched bases: 0. For the CDR3, the DNA is TGCGCCAGCAGCCAGGGACTAGCGGCCTACAATGAGCAGTTCTTC. It is translated as CASSQGLAAYNEQFF.

The chain has TRBV2 and TRBJ1-4; TRBD1 might be the D (5 bases). Germline V gene lookup returns CDR1 SNHLY and CDR2 FYNNEI. The CDR3 has 16 amino acids. The V end was cut by 5 bases, the J end by 0 bases, with 13 bases between. This chain's CDR3 is CASSPDGASTNEKLFF. CDR3 nucleotides: TGTGCCAGCAGTCCGGACGGGGCGTCAACTAATGAAAAACTGTTTTTT.

In its sample, this clone was seen once. The chain carries TRBV4-1 and TRBJ1-1; D ambiguous. There are 18 residues in the CDR3. V shed 1 base and J shed 1 base, with 19 bases lying between them. Germline CDR1 is MGHRA and CDR2 is YSYEKL. The CDR3 region has the DNA TGCGCCAGCAGCCAAGTCCGCCGTCTGCCGGGGTCGAACACTGAAGCTTTCTTT. Its protein is CASSQVRRLPGSNTEAFF.

This clone was counted between two and nine times. The chain couples TRBV9 to TRBJ1-6, with TRBD1 identical over 7 bases. The CDR3 is 17 residues long. Germline V CDR1 and CDR2: SGDLS, YYNGEE. After removal of 5 bases from V and 2 bases from J, the junction contained 10 bases not matched to a gene. The DNA for the CDR3 is TGTGCCAGCAGGTGGCTTACAGGGGAGGCCTATAATTCACCCCTCCACTTT. Its protein product is CASRWLTGEAYNSPLHF.

The CDR3 DNA sequence: TGCGCCAGCAGTTCATTGGGGGGCGGAGGAGATGGCTACACCTTC. It codes for CASSSLGGGGDGYTF. This chain links TRBV10-2 with TRBJ1-2, with D perhaps TRBD1 (6 bases). V dropped 5 bases and J dropped 6 bases, with 19 bases sitting between them. CDR3 length: 15 residues. From germline, CDR1 is WSHSY and CDR2 SAAADI.

The CDR3, as DNA: TGTGCCAGCAGCTTAGGTATCCGCAGAGAGACCCAGTACTTC. Its protein product is CASSLGIRRETQYF. The chain couples TRBV7-2 to TRBJ2-5; D gene uncertain. Germline CDR1 and CDR2: SGHTA and FQGNSA. This CDR3 has 14 residues. V lost 1 base to trimming and J lost 4 bases, with 10 bases between them.

This sequence joins TRBV20-1 and TRBJ2-7; a weak D match, TRBD2 (6 bases). CDR1 and CDR2 from the germline V gene are DFQATT and SNEGSKA (reference sequence). The CDR3 contains 11 residues. V lost 3 bases, J lost 4 bases, and 7 bases lay in between. The CDR3 sequence: CSARGGYEQYF. The CDR3, as DNA: TGCAGTGCTAGGGGGGGTTACGAGCAGTACTTC.

The chain carries TRBV7-9 and TRBJ2-7, with 7 bases that match TRBD1. Germline-derived CDR1 and CDR2 are SEHNR and FQNEAQ (reference sequence). The CDR3 is made up of 15 amino acids. V was pared by 4 bases and J by 3 bases, with 9 bases of the junction left unmatched. The CDR3 loop is CASSSYGTAFYEQYF. The CDR3 region has the DNA TGTGCCAGCAGCTCATACGGGACAGCCTTCTACGAGCAGTACTTC.

This rearrangement joins TRBV7-2 to TRBJ2-4; D may be TRBD1 (6 bases). Trimming stripped 3 bases from V and 1 base from J, with 7 bases between. The length of the CDR3 is 14 residues. Per germline, CDR1 SGHTA and CDR2 FQGNSA. CDR3 bases: TGTGCCAGCAGCTTCGGACAGGCCAAAAACATTCAGTACTTC. Translated, it gives CASSFGQAKNIQYF.

This clone appeared a few times. The chain employs TRBV7-9 and TRBJ1-1; D unresolved. CDR1 is SEHNR, CDR2 FQNEAQ, per germline (reference sequence). The V end was cut by 5 bases, the J end by 0 bases, with 10 bases between. The CDR3 is made up of 14 amino acids. Here the CDR3 DNA reads TGTGCCAGCAGCCCTCAGCCATTGAACACTGAAGCTTTCTTT. Encoded protein: CASSPQPLNTEAFF.